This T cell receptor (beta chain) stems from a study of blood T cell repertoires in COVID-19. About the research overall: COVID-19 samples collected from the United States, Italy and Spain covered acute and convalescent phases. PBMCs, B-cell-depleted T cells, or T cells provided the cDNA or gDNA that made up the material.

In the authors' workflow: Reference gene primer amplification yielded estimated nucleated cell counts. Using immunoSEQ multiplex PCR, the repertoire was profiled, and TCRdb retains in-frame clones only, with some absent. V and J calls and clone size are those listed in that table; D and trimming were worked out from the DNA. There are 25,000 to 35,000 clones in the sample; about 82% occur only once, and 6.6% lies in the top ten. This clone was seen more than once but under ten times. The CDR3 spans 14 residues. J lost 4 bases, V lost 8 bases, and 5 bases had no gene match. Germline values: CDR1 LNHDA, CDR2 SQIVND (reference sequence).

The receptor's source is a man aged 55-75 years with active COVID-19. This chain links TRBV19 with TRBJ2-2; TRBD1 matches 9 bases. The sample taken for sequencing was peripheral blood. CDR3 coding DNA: TGTGCCAGTGAAGGGACAGGGCCCACCGGGGAGCTGTTTTTT. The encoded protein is CASEGTGPTGELFF.